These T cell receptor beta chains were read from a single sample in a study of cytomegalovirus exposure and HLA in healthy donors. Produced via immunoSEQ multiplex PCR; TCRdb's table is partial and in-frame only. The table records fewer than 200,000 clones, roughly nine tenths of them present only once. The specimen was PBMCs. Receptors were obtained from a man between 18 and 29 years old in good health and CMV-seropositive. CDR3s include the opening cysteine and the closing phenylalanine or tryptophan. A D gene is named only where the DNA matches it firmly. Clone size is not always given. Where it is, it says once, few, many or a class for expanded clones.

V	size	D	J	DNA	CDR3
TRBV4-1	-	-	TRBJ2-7	TGCGCCAGCAGCCAACCCTACTCAGGGGCCGCCACCTACGAGCAGTACTTC	CASSQPYSGAATYEQYF
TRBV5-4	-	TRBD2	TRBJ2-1	TGTGCCAGAACCGGGACTAGCGTCCATGAGCAGTTCTTC	CARTGTSVHEQFF
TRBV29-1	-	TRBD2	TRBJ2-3	TGCAGCGTTGAAGGAGCGGGAGGCACAGATACGCAGTATTTT	CSVEGAGGTDTQYF
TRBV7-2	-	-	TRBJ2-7	TGTGCCAGCAGCTTGGGAGCGGGCAGCTCCTACGAGCAGTACTTC	CASSLGAGSSYEQYF
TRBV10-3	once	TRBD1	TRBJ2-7	TGTGCCATCCGGGACAGGGAGGAAGAGCAGTACTTC	CAIRDREEEQYF
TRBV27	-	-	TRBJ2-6	TGTGCCAGCAGTTTCAGAAGCTCTGGGGCCAACGTCCTGACTTTC	CASSFRSSGANVLTF
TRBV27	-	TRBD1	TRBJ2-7	TGTGCCAGCATGGGGACAGGGTACTACGAGCAGTACTTC	CASMGTGYYEQYF
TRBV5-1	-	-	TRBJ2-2	TGCGCCAGCAGCATCGGGAACACCGGGGAGCTGTTTTTT	CASSIGNTGELFF
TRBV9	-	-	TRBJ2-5	TGTGCCAGCAGCGTTGACGGGAGAGGTGAGACCCAGTACTTC	CASSVDGRGETQYF
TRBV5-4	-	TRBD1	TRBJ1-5	TGTGCCAGCAGTTTACAGGGGGGCAGTCAGCCCCAGCATTTT	CASSLQGGSQPQHF
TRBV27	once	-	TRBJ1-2	TGTGCCAGCAGTCCTCTAGGCAACTATGGCTACACCTTC	CASSPLGNYGYTF
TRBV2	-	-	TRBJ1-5	TGTGCCAGCAGTGGATCGGGGTCCGGCAGCCCCCAGCATTTT	CASSGSGSGSPQHF
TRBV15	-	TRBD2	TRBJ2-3	TGTGCCACCAGCATAGTGATGGGTAGCGGGAGCACAGATACGCAGTATTTT	CATSIVMGSGSTDTQYF
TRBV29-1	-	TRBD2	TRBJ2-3	TGCAGCGTTGAACTAGCGGGAGTCACAGATACGCAGTATTTT	CSVELAGVTDTQYF
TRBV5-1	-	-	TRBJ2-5	TGCGCCAGCAGCCGGCCGGGAGCTCGAGAGACCCAGTACTTC	CASSRPGARETQYF
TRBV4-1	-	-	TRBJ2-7	TGCGCCAGCAGCCAGACGGACATGGACAGCTCCTACGAGCAGTACTTC	CASSQTDMDSSYEQYF
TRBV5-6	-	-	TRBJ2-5	TGTGCCAGCAGCTTAACTAGCCTCCAAGAGACCCAGTACTTC	CASSLTSLQETQYF
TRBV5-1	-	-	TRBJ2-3	TGCGCCAGCAGGCTCAGGGCTTCTAGCACAGATACGCAGTATTTT	CASRLRASSTDTQYF
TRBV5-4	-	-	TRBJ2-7	TGTGCCAGCAGCTTGGAACAGGGTAACTACGAGCAGTACTTC	CASSLEQGNYEQYF
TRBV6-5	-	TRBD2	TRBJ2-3	TGTGCCAGCAGTTACTCGGGTAGCGGGACGGATACGCAGTATTTT	CASSYSGSGTDTQYF
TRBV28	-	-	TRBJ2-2	TGTGCCAGCAGTGGGTTAGGGGTGAACACCGGGGAGCTGTTTTTT	CASSGLGVNTGELFF
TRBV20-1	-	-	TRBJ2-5	TGCAGTGCTGGCAAACAAGAGACCCAGTACTTC	CSAGKQETQYF
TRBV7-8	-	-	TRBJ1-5	TGTGCCAGCAGCCCGAACAGGGTTTGGTTCAATCAGCCCCAGCATTTT	CASSPNRVWFNQPQHF
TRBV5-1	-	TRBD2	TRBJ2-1	TGCGCCAGCAGCTTAACGGGACTAGCCCTCAATGAGCAGTTCTTC	CASSLTGLALNEQFF
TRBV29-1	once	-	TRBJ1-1	TGCAGCGCGTCCGAGGGACAAAAAAACACTGAAGCTTTCTTT	CSASEGQKNTEAFF
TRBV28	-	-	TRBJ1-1	TGTGCCAGCAGTTCTCAGATAAACACTGAAGCTTTCTTT	CASSSQINTEAFF
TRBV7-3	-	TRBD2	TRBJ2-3	TGTGCCAGCAGCTTAAGACTAGCGGAGGACACAGATACGCAGTATTTT	CASSLRLAEDTDTQYF
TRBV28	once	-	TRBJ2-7	TGTGCCAGCAGACATCAAGGGGCAGGCAGGATTTCCTACGAGCAGTACTTC	CASRHQGAGRISYEQYF
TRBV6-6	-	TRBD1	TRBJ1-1	TGTGCCAGCAGTTACTCCCATGACAGGGCTGAAGCTTTCTTT	CASSYSHDRAEAFF
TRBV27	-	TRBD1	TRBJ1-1	TGTGCCAGCAGTCCCCTTAAGACAGGGCTTAGGATGAACACTGAAGCTTTCTTT	CASSPLKTGLRMNTEAFF
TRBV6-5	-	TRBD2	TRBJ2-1	TGTGCCAGCGGCCAAAACGTCGGACTAGTCCAGTTCTTC	CASGQNVGLVQFF
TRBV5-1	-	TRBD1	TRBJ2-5	TGCGCCAGCAGCTACGGGACAGGCCAAGAGACCCAGTACTTC	CASSYGTGQETQYF
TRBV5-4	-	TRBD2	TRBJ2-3	TGTGCCAGCAGCTTGGTTGGAGCGGGAGTTTCAGATACGCAGTATTTT	CASSLVGAGVSDTQYF
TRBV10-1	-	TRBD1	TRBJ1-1	TGCGCCAGCAGTGATTTAACAGGGGAGGAAACTGAAGCTTTCTTT	CASSDLTGEETEAFF
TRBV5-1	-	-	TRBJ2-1	TGCGCCAGCAGCTCCCCGGGACAAAGCTACAATGAGCAGTTCTTC	CASSSPGQSYNEQFF
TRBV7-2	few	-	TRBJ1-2	TGTGCCAGCAGCTTTACAGGGTTGAATGGCTACACCTTC	CASSFTGLNGYTF
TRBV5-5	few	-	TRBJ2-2	TGTGCCAGCACCACGGCCGGGGAGCTGTTTTTT	CASTTAGELFF
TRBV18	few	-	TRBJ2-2	TGTGCCAGCTCGCAAGGACTGAACACCGGGGAGCTGTTTTTT	CASSQGLNTGELFF
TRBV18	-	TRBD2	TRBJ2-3	TGTGCCAGCTCACCACCGGGACTAGTCAAAGATACGCAGTATTTT	CASSPPGLVKDTQYF
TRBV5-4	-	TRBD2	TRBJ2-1	TGTGCCAGCAGCTTATCCGGGACTAGATACAATGAGCAGTTCTTC	CASSLSGTRYNEQFF
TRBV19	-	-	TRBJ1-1	TGTGCCAGTAGTATGGGCCAGAGTAACACTGAAGCTTTCTTT	CASSMGQSNTEAFF
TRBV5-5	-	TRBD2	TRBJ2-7	TGTGCCAGCAGCTTGGGACTAGCGGGGACGAACTACGAGCAGTACTTC	CASSLGLAGTNYEQYF